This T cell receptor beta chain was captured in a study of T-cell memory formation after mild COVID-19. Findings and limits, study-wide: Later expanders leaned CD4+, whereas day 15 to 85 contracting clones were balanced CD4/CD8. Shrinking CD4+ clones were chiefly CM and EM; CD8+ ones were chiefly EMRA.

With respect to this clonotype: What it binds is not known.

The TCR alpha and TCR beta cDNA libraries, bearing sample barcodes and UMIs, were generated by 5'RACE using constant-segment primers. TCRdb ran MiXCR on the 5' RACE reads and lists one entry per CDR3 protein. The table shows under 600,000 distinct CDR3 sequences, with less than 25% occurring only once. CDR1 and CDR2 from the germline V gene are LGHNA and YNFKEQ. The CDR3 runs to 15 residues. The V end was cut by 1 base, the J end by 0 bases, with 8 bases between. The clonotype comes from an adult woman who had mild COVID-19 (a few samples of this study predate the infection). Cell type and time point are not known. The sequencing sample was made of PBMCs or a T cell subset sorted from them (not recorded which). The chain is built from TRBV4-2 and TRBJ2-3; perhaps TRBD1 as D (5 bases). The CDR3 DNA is TGTGCCAGCAGCCAAGCAGGGTATAGCACAGATACGCAGTATTTT. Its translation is CASSQAGYSTDTQYF.